This TCR beta chain was sequenced for a study of blood T cells in healthy people across ages. Study outcomes and limitations: Both higher diversity and more naive CD4+ cells marked long-lived donors when set against aged donors.

In germline, CDR1 is SGHRS, CDR2 YFSETQ. V lost 4 bases and J lost 6, with 17 bases in between. The CDR3 spans 16 residues. Donation came from healthy Caucasian individuals in Russia who were aged about 6 to 95. No fewer than 7 million PBMCs went into each sample. Alongside a J-beta primer mix, a sample-barcoded 5' primer served in a second PCR lasting roughly 6 to 11 cycles. Each single sample gave us at least 2.5 million CDR3-containing paired-end reads. One entry per CDR3 protein, called by TCRdb with MiXCR from the 5' RACE reads. Among some 1.5 million distinct CDR3 sequences listed, 25% to 30% were seen once. This clonotype was counted only a few times. Antigen specificity is unknown.

The sample comprised blood. This receptor was obtained from a young woman in good health. V and J are TRBV5-1 and TRBJ1-6, with a possible D match to TRBD1 (5 bases). The CDR3 DNA sequence: TGCGCCAGCAGCCCAAACTCCGGGACCCGTAATTCACCCCTCCACTTT. It specifies CASSPNSGTRNSPLHF.